This T cell receptor beta chain was recorded in a study of blood T cell repertoires in COVID-19. Study in general: Acute and convalescent COVID-19 samples came from the United States, Italy and Spain. The cDNA or gDNA used as material had been derived from T cells, B-cell-depleted T cells, or PBMCs.

Produced via immunoSEQ multiplex PCR; TCRdb's table is partial and in-frame only. The sample yields 91,000 or so clones, roughly four fifths seen once. The clonotype originates from a man in his fifties with active or convalescent COVID-19. The sequenced material came from peripheral blood.

CDR3 residues: CASSPPWAGEETQYF. DNA of the CDR3: TGTGCCAGCAGTCCCCCGTGGGCGGGGGAAGAGACCCAGTACTTC. This chain uses TRBV28 with TRBJ2-5; 7 nucleotides line up with TRBD2. The CDR3 contains 15 residues. Germline V gives CDR1 MDHEN, CDR2 SYDVKM. J lost 3 bases, V lost 5 bases, and 9 bases had no gene match.